This T cell receptor (beta chain) came from a study of blood T cell repertoires in COVID-19. CDR3 length equals 15 residues. Germline-derived CDR1 and CDR2 are SGHRS and YFSETQ. Unmatched junction bases numbered 14, after V lost 4 bases and J lost 8 bases. Repertoires were generated with immunoSEQ multiplex PCR, while TCRdb's copy carries only in-frame clones and drops some. The sample has around 300,000 clones, around 90% seen once. The gene calls are TRBV5-1 and TRBJ1-2, with 7 bases that match TRBD1. Sequenced: peripheral blood. This TCR came from a woman in her thirties or forties who had recovered from COVID-19. The CDR3 sequence is CASSRTGVGTGGYTF. In nucleotides, the CDR3 is TGCGCCAGCAGCCGCACAGGGGTCGGGACTGGGGGCTACACCTTC.